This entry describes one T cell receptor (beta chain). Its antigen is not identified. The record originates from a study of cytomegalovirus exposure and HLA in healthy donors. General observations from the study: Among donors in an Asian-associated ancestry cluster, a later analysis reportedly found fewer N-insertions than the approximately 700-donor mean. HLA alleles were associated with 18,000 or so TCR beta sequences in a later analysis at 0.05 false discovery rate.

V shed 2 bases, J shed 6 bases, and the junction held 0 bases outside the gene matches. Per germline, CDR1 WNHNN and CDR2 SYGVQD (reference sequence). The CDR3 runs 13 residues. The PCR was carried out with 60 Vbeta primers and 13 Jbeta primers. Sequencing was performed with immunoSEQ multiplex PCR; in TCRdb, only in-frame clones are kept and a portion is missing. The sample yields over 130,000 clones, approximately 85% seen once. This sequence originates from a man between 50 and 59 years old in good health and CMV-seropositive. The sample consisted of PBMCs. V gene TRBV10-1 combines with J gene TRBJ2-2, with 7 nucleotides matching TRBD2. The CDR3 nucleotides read TGCGCCAGCAGTGAGGCGGGGGCCGGGGAGCTGTTTTTT. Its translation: CASSEAGAGELFF.